The TCR beta chain described here comes from a study of T cells in Graves' hyperthyroidism and ophthalmopathy. What was amplified from RNA transcripts were TCR beta CDR3 regions. The HTBI primer set drove a first-round RT-PCR of the TCR CDR3. TCRdb re-analysed the multiplex PCR reads in MiXCR, keeping a single row per CDR3 protein. The repertoire has around 600,000 distinct CDR3 sequences, about 14% of them found once; the top ten carry 7% to 9%. Remarks on this clonotype: Being one base from a much bigger clone, this may be a read error.

Sequencing input: blood. The sequence was obtained from a woman aged 18-35 years with Graves' ophthalmopathy.

This chain's CDR3 is CSAGDYSYEQFF. The CDR3 DNA follows: TGCAGTGCTGGGGACTACTCCTACGAGCAGTTCTTC. The gene calls are TRBV20-1 and TRBJ2-7; 7 positions agree with TRBD2. The better agreement between TRBJ2-1 and the DNA end casts doubt on the J call. Germline V gene lookup returns CDR1 DFQATT and CDR2 SNEGSKA (reference sequence). The CDR3 extends over 12 amino acids.